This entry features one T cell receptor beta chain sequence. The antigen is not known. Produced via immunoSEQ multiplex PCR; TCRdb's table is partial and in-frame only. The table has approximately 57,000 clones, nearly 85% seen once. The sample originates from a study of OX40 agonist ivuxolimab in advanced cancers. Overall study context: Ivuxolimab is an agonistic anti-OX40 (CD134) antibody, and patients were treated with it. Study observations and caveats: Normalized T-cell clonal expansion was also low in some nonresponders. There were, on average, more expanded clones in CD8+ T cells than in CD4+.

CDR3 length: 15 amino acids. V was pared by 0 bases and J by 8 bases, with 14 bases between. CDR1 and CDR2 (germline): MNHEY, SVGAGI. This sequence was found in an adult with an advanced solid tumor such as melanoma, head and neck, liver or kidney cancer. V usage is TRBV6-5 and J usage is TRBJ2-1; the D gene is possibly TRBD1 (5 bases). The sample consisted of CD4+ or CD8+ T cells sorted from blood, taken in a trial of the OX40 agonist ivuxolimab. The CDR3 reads CASSYSDGQFDEQFF. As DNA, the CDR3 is TGTGCCAGCAGTTACTCGGATGGACAATTTGATGAGCAGTTCTTC.